These 30 T cell receptor beta chains were all obtained from the same sample, sequenced in a study of blood T cell repertoires in COVID-19. Generated by immunoSEQ multiplex PCR, the TCRdb table keeps only in-frame clones and is missing some. Here the sample spans over 45,000 clones, around four fifths being singletons. Material for sequencing was peripheral blood. The source of these receptors is a woman aged 80 or over with acute or convalescent COVID-19.

The chain combines TRBV3-1 (or the pseudogene TRBV3-2) with TRBJ2-1; maybe TRBD2 (5 bases). CDR3 length: 14 residues. Germline-derived CDR1 and CDR2 are LGHDT and YNNKEL (reference sequence). The V gene lost 4 bases and the J gene lost 3 bases, with 10 bases spanning the gap. CDR3 region: CASSPRTVYNEQFF. DNA of the CDR3: TGTGCCAGCAGCCCCCGGACTGTCTACAATGAGCAGTTCTTC.

The chain links TRBV7-9 to TRBJ1-2; no reliable D call. V gave up 5 bases and J gave up 4 bases, with 14 bases separating them. The CDR3 is 14 residues long. CDR1 is SEHNR, CDR2 FQNEAQ, per germline (reference sequence). The CDR3 nucleotides are TGTGCCAGCAGCCCCAGGAGGGCAGGCTATGGCTACACCTTC. This translates into CASSPRRAGYGYTF.

This sequence joins TRBV9 and TRBJ1-4; 7 bases align to TRBD1. J gave up 4 bases and V 3 bases, and 6 bases lay outside the gene matches. Germline CDR1 and CDR2: SGDLS and YYNGEE. The CDR3 totals 15 residues. CDR3 residues: CASSAQQGLNEKLFF. CDR3 in DNA: TGTGCCAGCAGCGCCCAACAGGGGCTTAATGAAAAACTGTTTTTT.

V and J are TRBV19 and TRBJ1-4, with D possibly being TRBD1 (5 bases). The V and J ends lost 3 bases and 6 bases respectively, with 14 bases between them. The CDR3 is made up of 15 amino acids. From germline, CDR1 is LNHDA and CDR2 SQIVND (reference sequence). Here the CDR3 DNA reads TGTGCCAGTAGTATCCAAGCGCAGGGTCATGAAAAACTGTTTTTT. This gives the protein CASSIQAQGHEKLFF.

The V gene is TRBV9, the J gene TRBJ2-1; 8 bases agree with TRBD1. Looked up from germline, CDR1 is SGDLS and CDR2 is YYNGEE. J gave up 7 bases and V 4 bases, and 13 bases lay outside the gene matches. This CDR3 is built from 16 residues. The CDR3 spells CASSRTLRQGTNEQFF. DNA for the CDR3: TGTGCCAGCAGCCGTACTTTACGACAGGGGACGAATGAGCAGTTCTTC.

The V and J genes are TRBV18 and TRBJ2-2, with D unresolved. CDR1 and CDR2 (germline): KGHSH, LQKENI. V was trimmed by 5 bases and J by 1 base, leaving 8 bases between them. The CDR3 sequence is 14 residues long. DNA of the CDR3: TGTGCCAGCTCAGCCGAACAGAACACCGGGGAGCTGTTTTTT. Encoded protein: CASSAEQNTGELFF.

The CDR3 here is CASSTPQIAGELFF. DNA of the CDR3: TGTGCCAGCAGCACCCCGCAGATCGCCGGGGAGCTGTTTTTT. This sequence joins TRBV5-6 and TRBJ2-2; no definite D call. The V end lost 4 bases, the J end lost 6 bases, and 13 bases lay between the germline ends. The CDR3 is made up of 14 amino acids. Per the germline V gene, CDR1 is SGHDT and CDR2 is YYEEEE.

The gene calls are TRBV11-2 and TRBJ1-1; D unclear. Germline CDR1 and CDR2: SGHAT and FQNNGV. Trimming shortened V by 2 bases and J by 4 bases, and 17 bases separated the two germline ends. This CDR3 spans 16 amino acids. For the CDR3, the DNA is TGTGCCAGCAGCTTACTGCCCGGGGAAGGGAGCACTGAAGCTTTCTTT. Its translation is CASSLLPGEGSTEAFF.

The chain has TRBV12-5 and TRBJ2-2; D call uncertain. The CDR3 consists of 14 residues. Germline CDR1 is LGHNT and CDR2 is FRNRAP. Trimming pared 6 bases from V and 3 bases from J, leaving 11 bases between. In DNA, the CDR3 is TGTGCTAGTGGCCGAGGCACCGACACCGGGGAGCTGTTTTTT. Translated: CASGRGTDTGELFF.

This chain uses TRBV7-2 with TRBJ2-7; D is undetermined. The length of the CDR3 is 13 residues. Trimming shortened V by 2 bases and J by 6 bases, and 11 bases separated the two germline ends. In germline, CDR1 is SGHTA, CDR2 FQGNSA. In nucleotides, the CDR3 is TGTGCCAGCAGCTTACGCGGTGTCTCCGAGCAGTACTTC. Amino acid sequence: CASSLRGVSEQYF.

The J gene is TRBJ2-5, the V gene TRBV2, with D perhaps TRBD2 (5 bases). Trimming removed 6 bases at V and 5 bases at J, with 16 bases between. The CDR3 contains 14 residues. Germline V gene lookup returns CDR1 SNHLY and CDR2 FYNNEI. CDR3 nucleotide sequence: TGTGCCAGCAGCTGGGGAACTAGTTCGGAGACCCAGTACTTC. Translating gives CASSWGTSSETQYF.

V gene TRBV29-1 combines with J gene TRBJ1-2, with a possible D match to TRBD1 (5 bases). Deletions cut 0 bases from V and 4 bases from J, with 18 bases between. The CDR3 spans 16 residues. The germline gives CDR1 SQVTM, CDR2 ANQGSEA. The CDR3 reads CSVEDRLGGEIYGYTF. The CDR3 DNA sequence: TGCAGCGTTGAAGATCGGTTGGGGGGAGAAATCTATGGCTACACCTTC.

A few counts support this clone. V usage is TRBV3-1 (or the pseudogene TRBV3-2) and J usage is TRBJ2-7, with a weak D call TRBD2 (7 bases). This CDR3 has 13 amino acids. Per germline, CDR1 LGHDT and CDR2 YNNKEL (reference sequence). The germline V and J ends were trimmed by 4 bases and 4 bases, with 11 bases remaining between them. The CDR3 coding sequence is TGTGCCAGCAGCCGGCGGGGGACATACGAGCAGTACTTC. It encodes CASSRRGTYEQYF.

The rearrangement uses TRBV5-6 and TRBJ1-2; 8 positions match TRBD1. Germline-derived CDR1 and CDR2 are SGHDT and YYEEEE. The CDR3 length is 16 residues. The J segment lost 6 bases and the V segment lost 4 bases, leaving 14 bases of the junction unmatched. The CDR3 loop reads CASSVDPLQGVDGYTF. Here the CDR3 DNA reads TGTGCCAGCAGCGTTGACCCCTTACAGGGGGTTGATGGCTACACCTTC.

This chain connects TRBV6-6 to TRBJ2-1; 8 bases match TRBD2. The CDR3 length is 16 residues. V was clipped by 6 bases and J by 7 bases; unmatched bases: 14. CDR1 is MNHNY and CDR2 is SVGAGI in the germline V gene (reference sequence). The DNA of the CDR3 is TGTGCCAGCAGGTCCCCGGGGGGGCCGGGGAGTAATGAGCAGTTCTTC. Its protein product is CASRSPGGPGSNEQFF.

The chain uses TRBV19 and TRBJ2-1, with a weak D call TRBD2 (5 bases). This CDR3 spans 14 amino acids. CDR1 is LNHDA, CDR2 SQIVND, per germline (reference sequence). V dropped 0 bases and J dropped 13 bases, with 16 bases sitting between them. The DNA for the CDR3 is TGTGCCAGTAGTATAGAAGTAGGGAGAGGATTTCAGTTCTTC. It codes for CASSIEVGRGFQFF. The complete variable domain, with remaining parts taken from reference TRBV19 and TRBJ2-1, reads DGGITQSPKYLFRKEGQNVTLSCEQNLNHDAMYWYRQDPGQGLRLIYYSQIVNDFQKGDIAEGYSVSREKKESFPLTVTSAQKNPTAFYLCASSIEVGRGFQFFGPGTRLTVL.

This clone was seen once. The genes are TRBV5-1 and TRBJ2-1; 9 positions match TRBD1. CDR1 and CDR2 (germline): SGHRS, YFSETQ. CDR3 length equals 15 residues. J gave up 9 bases and V 2 bases, and 9 bases lay outside the gene matches. CDR3 coding DNA: TGCGCCAGCAGCTTAGGACAGGGGTCCTCCGTTGAGCAGTTCTTC. Amino acids: CASSLGQGSSVEQFF. Supplemented by reference TRBV5-1 and TRBJ2-1, the full variable domain reads KAGVTQTPRYLIKTRGQQVTLSCSPISGHRSVSWYQQTPGQGLQFLFEYFSETQRNKGNFPGRFSGRQFSNSRSEMNVSTLELGDSALYLCASSLGQGSSVEQFFGPGTRLTVL.

This rearrangement joins TRBV3-1 (or the pseudogene TRBV3-2) to TRBJ2-5; 16 positions match TRBD2. V shed 2 bases and J 4 bases; nucleotides not matched to a gene: 10. Germline lookup yields CDR1 LGHDT and CDR2 YNNKEL (reference sequence). CDR3 length equals 19 residues. CDR3 sequence reads: CASSQLVGTSGGARETQYF. The CDR3 DNA reads as TGTGCCAGCAGCCAACTAGTAGGGACTAGCGGGGGGGCGCGAGAGACCCAGTACTTC.

The J gene is TRBJ1-5, the V gene TRBV12-3 or TRBV12-4; D is perhaps TRBD1 (5 bases). Trimming stripped 8 bases from V and 6 bases from J, with 11 bases between. The CDR3 sequence is 12 residues long. The CDR3 coding sequence is TGTGCCAGCGCGGGGCGGCGTCAGCCCCAGCATTTT. Translation: CASAGRRQPQHF.

This chain joins TRBV6-2 or TRBV6-3 and TRBJ1-4, with 9 bases identical to TRBD1. With V trimmed by 2 bases and J by 8 bases, 12 bases remained unmatched. The CDR3 spans 17 residues. Germline CDR1 and CDR2: MNHEY and SVGEGT. CDR3 amino acids: CASSYLRGQGGEEKLFF. CDR3 nucleotides: TGTGCCAGCAGTTACCTCCGGGGACAGGGAGGTGAAGAAAAACTGTTTTTT.

The genes are TRBV7-2 and TRBJ1-5; no definite D call. CDR1 is SGHTA, CDR2 FQGNSA, per germline. The CDR3 consists of 13 residues. Trimming removed 5 bases at V and 3 bases at J, with 8 bases between. CDR3 sequence (DNA): TGTGCCAGCAGCATACACGTCAATCAGCCCCAGCATTTT. Protein sequence: CASSIHVNQPQHF.

The chain joins TRBV5-6 to TRBJ1-5; D remains unclear. V lost 0 bases, J lost 4 bases, and 11 bases lay in between. Germline V gene data show CDR1 as SGHDT and CDR2 as YYEEEE. The CDR3 totals 15 residues. The CDR3 is CASSLGPGQNQPQHF. For the CDR3, the DNA is TGTGCCAGCAGCTTGGGGCCAGGCCAAAATCAGCCCCAGCATTTT. The full variable domain, in which reference TRBV5-6 and TRBJ1-5 provide the parts outside the CDR3, is DAGVTQSPTHLIKTRGQQVTLRCSPKSGHDTVSWYQQALGQGPQFIFQYYEEEERQRGNFPDRFSGHQFPNYSSELNVNALLLGDSALYLCASSLGPGQNQPQHFGDGTRLSIL.

The rearrangement links TRBV7-6 to TRBJ2-7, with TRBD2 identical over 7 bases. The CDR3 runs 15 residues. The ends lost 5 bases at V and 7 bases at J; junction bases unmatched: 14. The germline CDR1 and CDR2 sequences are SGHVS and FNYEAQ. Written as DNA, the CDR3 is TGTGCCAGCAGCCTGAGCGCGGGAGCTCATGAGGAGCAGTACTTC. This sequence encodes CASSLSAGAHEEQYF.

This sequence joins TRBV25-1 and TRBJ1-2; D is uncertain. The CDR3 extends over 14 amino acids. Germline V gene lookup returns CDR1 MGHDK and CDR2 SYGVNS. The ends were cut back, 3 bases at V and 4 bases at J, with 12 bases in the middle. The CDR3 bases are TGTGCCAGCAGTGATTTTGCTGGGAGCTATGGCTACACCTTC. Protein: CASSDFAGSYGYTF.

This chain joins TRBV19 and TRBJ1-3; no clear D. Looked up from germline, CDR1 is LNHDA and CDR2 is SQIVND (reference sequence). With 5 bases removed from V and 3 bases from J, the gap between germline ends came to 5 bases. The CDR3 extends over 12 amino acids. CDR3 nucleotide sequence: TGTGCCAGTAGTGTTCTTGGAAACACCATATATTTT. As protein: CASSVLGNTIYF.

The V call is TRBV5-1, the J call TRBJ2-3; 7 bases are shared with TRBD1. CDR1 is SGHRS, CDR2 YFSETQ, per germline. The CDR3 runs to 16 residues. V shed 1 base and J 2 bases; nucleotides not matched to a gene: 7. CDR3 nucleotide sequence: TGCGCCAGCAGCTTGCCGGGACAGACTCACACAGATACGCAGTATTTT. Residues: CASSLPGQTHTDTQYF.

V usage is TRBV27 and J usage is TRBJ1-2, with a tentative D call TRBD1 (6 bases). From germline, CDR1 is MNHEY and CDR2 SMNVEV (reference sequence). The CDR3 runs 14 residues. V was cut by 6 bases and J by 7 bases, with 18 bases left in between. The CDR3, as DNA: TGTGCCAGCAGGCCCACGGGGGGCGAGGGTGGCTACACCTTC. Translation: CASRPTGGEGGYTF.

The genes are TRBV25-1 and TRBJ2-7; perhaps TRBD2 as D (6 bases). The V end lost 7 bases, the J end lost 7 bases, and 8 bases lay between the germline ends. This CDR3 region has 10 residues. Germline CDR1 is MGHDK and CDR2 is SYGVNS. The CDR3 sequence: CASKAGEQYF. CDR3 nucleotides: TGTGCCAGCAAGGCGGGAGAGCAGTACTTC.

The rearrangement uses TRBV9 and TRBJ1-1; 7 bases align to TRBD1. Germline V gene data show CDR1 as SGDLS and CDR2 as YYNGEE. The length of the CDR3 is 15 residues. The V segment lost 4 bases and the J segment 0 bases; nucleotides outside the gene matches: 6. CDR3 DNA sequence: TGTGCCAGCAGCCAGACAGGGAATATGAACACTGAAGCTTTCTTT. Translation gives CASSQTGNMNTEAFF. Full variable domain (missing parts from reference TRBV9 and TRBJ1-1): DSGVTQTPKHLITATGQRVTLRCSPRSGDLSVYWYQQSLDQGLQFLIQYYNGEERAKGNILERFSAQQFPDLHSELNLSSLELGDSALYFCASSQTGNMNTEAFFGQGTRLTVV.

The chain has TRBV7-6 and TRBJ2-5; weak D call: TRBD2 (5 bases). The ends were cut back, 5 bases at V and 2 bases at J, with 12 bases in the middle. Germline-derived CDR1 and CDR2 are SGHVS and FNYEAQ. This CDR3 spans 14 amino acids. The CDR3 is CASSPPRAQETQYF. CDR3 nucleotides: TGTGCCAGCAGCCCGCCGCGGGCACAAGAGACCCAGTACTTC.